This is a list of T cell receptor beta chains from one sample in a study of breast tumors, draining lymph nodes, adjacent tissues. TCRdb itself ran the multiplex PCR reads through MiXCR, one entry per CDR3 protein. The repertoire holds approximately 210,000 distinct CDR3 sequences, less than 40% seen once, with 1.3% to 1.5% in the top ten. Sequencing was done on a sample of axillary lymph node tissue. These receptors were taken from a female donor with breast cancer. Some clones in this sample may be carry-over from other donors' samples. The CDR3 runs from the conserved cysteine through the conserved F or W. The D gene is left open where the match is weak. The size field is filled for only some rows; it gives once, few, many or a size class.

TRBD1	TRBV15	TRBJ2-2	NA	CATSRDDGTVTNTGELFF	TGTGCCACCAGCAGAGACGATGGGACAGTCACGAACACCGGGGAGCTGTTTTTT
NA	TRBV9	TRBJ2-2	once	CASTEGGELFF	TGTGCCAGCACTGAGGGTGGGGAGCTGTTTTTT
NA	TRBV11-2	TRBJ1-1	NA	CASSRTLVAYTEAFF	TGTGCCAGCAGCCGAACGTTGGTTGCTTACACTGAAGCTTTCTTT
NA	TRBV3-1	TRBJ2-1	many	CASSQALGWQFF	TGTGCCAGCAGCCAGGCCTTAGGGTGGCAGTTCTTC
TRBD2	TRBV5-4	TRBJ2-3	many	CASSSAGTITDTQYF	TGTGCCAGCAGCTCAGCGGGAACCATCACAGATACGCAGTATTTT
NA	TRBV9	TRBJ2-2	many	CASGIRVTANTGELFF	TGTGCCAGCGGTATCAGGGTCACCGCGAACACCGGGGAGCTGTTTTTT
NA	TRBV6-1	TRBJ2-7	many	CASSESSGFIYEQYF	TGTGCCAGCAGTGAGTCATCAGGGTTTATATACGAGCAGTACTTC
NA	TRBV29-1	TRBJ2-3	NA	CSVLDRSTDTQYF	TGCAGCGTGCTGGACAGAAGCACAGATACGCAGTATTTT
NA	TRBV11-2	TRBJ2-1	many	CASAIGRAEQFF	TGTGCCAGCGCAATCGGGCGGGCGGAGCAGTTCTTC
TRBD2	TRBV5-1	TRBJ2-1	many	CASREGLEQFF	TGCGCCAGCAGGGAGGGACTAGAGCAGTTCTTC
NA	TRBV7-3	TRBJ1-6	many	CASSSRSGQASSPLHF	TGTGCCAGCAGCTCCCGAAGCGGTCAAGCAAGTTCACCCCTCCACTTT
NA	TRBV29-1	TRBJ2-1	many	CSVGARGAYLKQFF	TGCAGCGTTGGGGCCCGGGGCGCATATCTAAAGCAGTTCTTC
NA	TRBV14	TRBJ2-3	many	CASSRIPGLNTDTQYF	TGTGCCAGCAGCCGTATCCCGGGACTGAACACAGATACGCAGTATTTT
NA	TRBV7-2	TRBJ2-2	NA	CASSLVTGLAGGLLF	TGTGCCAGCAGCTTAGTTACGGGATTGGCCGGGGGGCTGCTTTTT
TRBD2	TRBV7-2	TRBJ2-3	many	CASSPRPSGASTDTQYF	TGTGCCAGCAGTCCACGGCCTAGCGGCGCTAGCACAGATACGCAGTATTTT
NA	TRBV5-6	TRBJ2-2	many	CASTRGAVVTGELFF	TGTGCCAGCACCCGGGGGGCCGTAGTCACCGGGGAGCTGTTTTTT
TRBD1	TRBV5-1	TRBJ2-3	many	CASTAGQGADTQYF	TGCGCCAGCACCGCGGGACAGGGGGCAGATACGCAGTATTTT
NA	TRBV20-1	TRBJ2-7	many	CSARDGGTPEQYF	TGCAGTGCTAGAGATGGGGGGACTCCCGAGCAGTACTTC
NA	TRBV6-5	TRBJ2-3	many	CASRPTRVLRTDTQYF	TGTGCCAGCAGACCGACCCGGGTCCTTCGCACAGATACGCAGTATTTT
NA	TRBV7-9	TRBJ2-5	many	CASSSLTPRGHDRETQYF	TGTGCCAGCAGCTCACTTACCCCCAGGGGACACGACCGGGAGACCCAGTACTTC
NA	TRBV7-6	TRBJ2-7	NA	CASSLGSSGVRSEQYF	TGTGCCAGCAGCTTGGGTTCGTCAGGAGTTAGAAGCGAGCAATACTTC
TRBD2	TRBV13	TRBJ2-3	many	CASSFPVGGSSTDTQYF	TGTGCCAGCAGCTTCCCGGTCGGCGGGAGCAGTACAGATACGCAGTATTTT
NA	TRBV6-1	TRBJ1-5	many	CASSVGRSNQPQHF	TGTGCCAGCAGCGTCGGACGGAGCAATCAGCCCCAGCATTTT
TRBD1	TRBV7-9	TRBJ1-3	many	CASRSDRGGNTIYF	TGTGCCAGCAGATCTGACAGGGGAGGAAACACCATATATTTT
NA	TRBV20-1	TRBJ2-3	many	CSAPLGGGTDTQYF	TGCAGTGCGCCACTCGGTGGAGGCACAGATACGCAGTATTTT
NA	TRBV3-1	TRBJ2-1	many	CASSQDVAFSYEQFF	TGTGCCAGCAGCCAAGATGTGGCTTTCTCTTATGAGCAGTTCTTC
TRBD2	TRBV12-3/TRBV12-4	TRBJ2-7	NA	CASATTGAGDYEQYF	TGTGCCAGCGCGACGACCGGGGCGGGGGACTACGAGCAGTACTTC
NA	TRBV7-8	TRBJ1-2	NA	CASSLKGGDYGYTF	TGTGCCAGCAGCTTAAAGGGGGGGGACTATGGCTACACCTTC
NA	TRBV28	TRBJ2-1	few	CASSLPINEQFF	TGTGCCAGCAGTCTACCTATCAATGAGCAGTTCTTC
NA	TRBV10-3	TRBJ1-5	many	CAISMARSPQPQHF	TGTGCCATCTCCATGGCCCGTTCCCCTCAGCCCCAGCATTTT
NA	TRBV7-9	TRBJ2-5	many	CASSLVTETQYF	TGTGCCAGCAGCTTAGTAACCGAGACCCAGTACTTC
NA	TRBV20-1	TRBJ1-4	NA	CSARGLDEKLFF	TGCAGTGCCCGGGGACTAGATGAAAAACTGTTTTTT
TRBD2	TRBV7-9	TRBJ2-1	NA	CASSSWLAGDEQFF	TGTGCCAGCAGCTCGTGGCTAGCGGGAGATGAGCAGTTCTTC